This entry is about one T cell receptor (beta chain). The antigen is undetermined. The data are from a study of cytomegalovirus exposure and HLA in healthy donors. The germline V gene has CDR1 LNHNV and CDR2 YYDKDF (reference sequence). After removal of 5 bases from V and 7 bases from J, the junction contained 5 bases not matched to a gene. The CDR3 sequence is 14 residues long. PCR was performed using 60 Vbeta and 13 Jbeta primers. Sequencing used immunoSEQ multiplex PCR; TCRdb keeps in-frame clones, though not all of them. Altogether 85,000 to 110,000 clones are present, 66% being singletons, with the ten largest covering 2.5% to 4%. Study-wide points: There were a few CMV-associated chains whose specificity for CMV antigens was confirmed in vitro. Previous analysis showed most TCR beta V segments were productive about 87% or about 30% of the time. Looking again later, the authors saw that most CMV-associated TCR beta chains seemed HLA-restricted. Later genetic work tied a missense DCLRE1C variant to beta-chain V and J trimming.

This receptor was obtained from a woman aged 45-65 years in good health and CMV-seronegative. Sequenced sample: PBMCs. The chain couples TRBV15 to TRBJ2-1; 10 bases line up with TRBD1. Here the CDR3 DNA reads TGTGCCACCAGCTTTCGACAGGGGGCGAATGAGCAGTTCTTC. Amino acids: CATSFRQGANEQFF.